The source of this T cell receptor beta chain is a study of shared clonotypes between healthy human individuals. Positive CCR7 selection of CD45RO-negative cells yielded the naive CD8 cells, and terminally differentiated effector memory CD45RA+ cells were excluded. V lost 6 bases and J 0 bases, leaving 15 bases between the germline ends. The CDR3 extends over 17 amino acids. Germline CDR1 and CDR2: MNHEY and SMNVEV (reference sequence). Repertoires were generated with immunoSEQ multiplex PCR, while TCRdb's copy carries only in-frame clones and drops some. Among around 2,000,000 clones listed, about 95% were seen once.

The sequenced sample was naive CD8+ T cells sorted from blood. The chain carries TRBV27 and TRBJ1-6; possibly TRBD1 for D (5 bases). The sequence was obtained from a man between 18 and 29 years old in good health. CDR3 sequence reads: CASRELEGSSYNSPLHF. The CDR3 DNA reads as TGTGCCAGCAGAGAGCTAGAGGGGAGCTCCTATAATTCACCCCTCCACTTT.